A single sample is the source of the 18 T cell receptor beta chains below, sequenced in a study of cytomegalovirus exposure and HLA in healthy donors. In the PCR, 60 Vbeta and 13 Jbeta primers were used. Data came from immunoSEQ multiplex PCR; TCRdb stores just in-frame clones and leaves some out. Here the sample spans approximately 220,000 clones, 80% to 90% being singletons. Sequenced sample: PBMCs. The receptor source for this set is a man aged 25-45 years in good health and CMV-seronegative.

As DNA, the CDR3 is TGCGCCAGCAGCCAGGGATCTATAGGACAGCTCTATGGCTACACCTTC. This translates into CASSQGSIGQLYGYTF. V gene TRBV4-3 combines with J gene TRBJ1-2, with D perhaps TRBD1 (6 bases). CDR1 and CDR2 from the germline V gene are LGHNA and YSLEER. V gave up 3 bases and J gave up 4 bases, with 18 bases separating them. The CDR3 sequence is 16 residues long.

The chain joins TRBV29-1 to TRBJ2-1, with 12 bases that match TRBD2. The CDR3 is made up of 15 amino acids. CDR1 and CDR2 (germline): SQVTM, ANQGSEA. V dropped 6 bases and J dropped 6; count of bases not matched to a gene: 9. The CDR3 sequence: CSVGRLAGEANEQFF. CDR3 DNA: TGCAGCGTCGGAAGACTAGCGGGGGAAGCCAATGAGCAGTTCTTC.

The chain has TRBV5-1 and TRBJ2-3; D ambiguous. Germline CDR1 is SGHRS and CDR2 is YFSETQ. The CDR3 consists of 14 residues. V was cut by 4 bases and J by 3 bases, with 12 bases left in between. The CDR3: CASSGRYGTDTQYF. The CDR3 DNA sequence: TGCGCCAGCAGCGGGCGATATGGGACAGATACGCAGTATTTT.

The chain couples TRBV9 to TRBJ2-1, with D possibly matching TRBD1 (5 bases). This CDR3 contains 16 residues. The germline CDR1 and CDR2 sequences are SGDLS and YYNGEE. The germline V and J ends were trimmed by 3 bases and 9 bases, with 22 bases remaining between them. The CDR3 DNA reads TGTGCCAGCAGCGCCCAATCAGGGATGGTGGGCTTTGAGCAGTTCTTC. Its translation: CASSAQSGMVGFEQFF.

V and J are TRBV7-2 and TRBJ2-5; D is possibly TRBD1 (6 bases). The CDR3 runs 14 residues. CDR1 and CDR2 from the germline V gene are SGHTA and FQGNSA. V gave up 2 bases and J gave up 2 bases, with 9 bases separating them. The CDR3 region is CASSLNGQQETQYF. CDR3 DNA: TGTGCCAGCAGCTTAAATGGACAGCAAGAGACCCAGTACTTC.

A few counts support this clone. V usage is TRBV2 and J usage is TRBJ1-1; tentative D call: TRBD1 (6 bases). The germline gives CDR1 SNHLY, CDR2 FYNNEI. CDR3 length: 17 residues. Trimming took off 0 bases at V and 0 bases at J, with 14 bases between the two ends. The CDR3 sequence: CASSEAEQGLMNTEAFF. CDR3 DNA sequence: TGTGCCAGCAGTGAAGCGGAGCAGGGGCTCATGAACACTGAAGCTTTCTTT.

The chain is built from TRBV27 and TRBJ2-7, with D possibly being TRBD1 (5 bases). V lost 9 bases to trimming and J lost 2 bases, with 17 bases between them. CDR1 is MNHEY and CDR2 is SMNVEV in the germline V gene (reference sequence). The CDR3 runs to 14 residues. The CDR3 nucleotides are TGTGCCAGTACCCCAGGGCAGAACCCCTACGAGCAGTACTTC. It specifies CASTPGQNPYEQYF.

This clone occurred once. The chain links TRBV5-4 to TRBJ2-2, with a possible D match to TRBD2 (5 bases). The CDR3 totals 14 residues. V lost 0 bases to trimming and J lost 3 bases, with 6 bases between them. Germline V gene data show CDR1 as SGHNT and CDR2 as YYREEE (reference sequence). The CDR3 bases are TGTGCCAGCAGCTTGGGAGCGGACACCGGGGAGCTGTTTTTT. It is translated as CASSLGADTGELFF.

Written as DNA, the CDR3 is TGTGCCAGCTCACCCATCCTCGGACAGCTCGGAAACACCATATATTTT. This encodes CASSPILGQLGNTIYF. The rearrangement uses TRBV18 and TRBJ1-3, with D possibly matching TRBD1 (6 bases). With 3 bases removed from V and 4 bases from J, the gap between germline ends came to 16 bases. CDR3 length equals 16 residues. Germline CDR1 is KGHSH and CDR2 is LQKENI. Together with reference TRBV18 and TRBJ1-3, the CDR3 gives the full variable domain: NAGVMQNPRHLVRRRGQEARLRCSPMKGHSHVYWYRQLPEEGLKFMVYLQKENIIDESGMPKERFSAEFPKEGPSILRIQQVVRGDSAAYFCASSPILGQLGNTIYFGEGSWLTVV.

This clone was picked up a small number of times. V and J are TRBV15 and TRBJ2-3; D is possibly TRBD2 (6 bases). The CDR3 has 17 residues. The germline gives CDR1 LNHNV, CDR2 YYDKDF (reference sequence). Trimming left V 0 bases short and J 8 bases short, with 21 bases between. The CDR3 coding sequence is TGTGCCACCAGCAGAGATGCGGGGCGGGGCCATGGAGGTACGCAGTATTTT. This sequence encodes CATSRDAGRGHGGTQYF.

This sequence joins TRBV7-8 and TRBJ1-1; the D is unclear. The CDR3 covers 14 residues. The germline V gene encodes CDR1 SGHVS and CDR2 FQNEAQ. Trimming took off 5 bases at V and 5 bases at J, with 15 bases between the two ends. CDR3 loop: CASSAMSRSTEAFF. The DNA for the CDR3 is TGTGCCAGCAGCGCGATGTCCCGGAGTACTGAAGCTTTCTTT.

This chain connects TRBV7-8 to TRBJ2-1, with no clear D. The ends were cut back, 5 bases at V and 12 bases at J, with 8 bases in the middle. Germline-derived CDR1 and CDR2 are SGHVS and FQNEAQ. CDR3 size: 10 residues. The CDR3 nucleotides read TGTGCCAGCAGCCAACAGACGCAGTTCTTC. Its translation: CASSQQTQFF.

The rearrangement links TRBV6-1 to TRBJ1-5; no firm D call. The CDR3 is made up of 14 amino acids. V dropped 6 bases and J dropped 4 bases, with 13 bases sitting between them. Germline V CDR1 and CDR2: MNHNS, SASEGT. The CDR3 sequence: CASRDYLGNQPQHF. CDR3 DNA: TGTGCCAGCAGGGACTACCTTGGGAATCAGCCCCAGCATTTT.

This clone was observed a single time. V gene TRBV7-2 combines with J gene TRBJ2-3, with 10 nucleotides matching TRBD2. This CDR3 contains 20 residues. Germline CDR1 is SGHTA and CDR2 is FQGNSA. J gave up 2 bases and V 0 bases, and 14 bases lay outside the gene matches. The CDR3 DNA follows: TGTGCCAGCAGCTTAGCGGCGGGTAGCGGGGGGATTCGCCCCACAGATACGCAGTATTTT. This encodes CASSLAAGSGGIRPTDTQYF.

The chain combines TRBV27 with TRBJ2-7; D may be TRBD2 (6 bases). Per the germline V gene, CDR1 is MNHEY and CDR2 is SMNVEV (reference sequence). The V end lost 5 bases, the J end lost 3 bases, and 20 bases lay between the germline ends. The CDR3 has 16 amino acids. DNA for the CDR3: TGTGCCAGCAGTCCCTTTGGGCTAGCGAACTTCTACGAGCAGTACTTC. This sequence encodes CASSPFGLANFYEQYF.

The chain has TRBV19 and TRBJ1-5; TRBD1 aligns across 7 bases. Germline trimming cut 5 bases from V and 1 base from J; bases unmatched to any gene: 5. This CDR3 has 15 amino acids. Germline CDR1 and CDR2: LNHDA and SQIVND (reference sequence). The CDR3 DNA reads TGTGCCAGTAGTTTCGGCAGGGGGAGCAATCAGCCCCAGCATTTT. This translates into CASSFGRGSNQPQHF.

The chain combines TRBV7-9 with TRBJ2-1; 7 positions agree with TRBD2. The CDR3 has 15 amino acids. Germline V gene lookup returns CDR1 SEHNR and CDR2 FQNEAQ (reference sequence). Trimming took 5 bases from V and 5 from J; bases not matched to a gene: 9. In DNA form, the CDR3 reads TGTGCCAGCAGCCCGTATGAGCGGGGCCACAATGAGCAGTTCTTC. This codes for CASSPYERGHNEQFF. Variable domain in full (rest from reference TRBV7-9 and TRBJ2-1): DTGVSQNPRHKITKRGQNVTFRCDPISEHNRLYWYRQTLGQGPEFLTYFQNEAQLEKSRLLSDRFSAERPKGSFSTLEIQRTEQGDSAMYLCASSPYERGHNEQFFGPGTRLTVL.

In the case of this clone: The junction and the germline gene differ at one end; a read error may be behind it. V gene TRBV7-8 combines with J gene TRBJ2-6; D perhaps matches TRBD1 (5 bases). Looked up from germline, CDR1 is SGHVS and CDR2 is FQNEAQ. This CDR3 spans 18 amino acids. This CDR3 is CASSPGAAGWSGASVLTF. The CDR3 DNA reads TGTGCCAGCAGCCCTGGGGCGGCAGGGTGGTCTGGGGCCAGCGTCCTGACTTTC.